The clone carrying this TCR beta chain appeared a single time. Its antigen is still unknown. Clones were sequenced by immunoSEQ multiplex PCR, and TCRdb holds only the in-frame ones, with some missing. Counted here are 90,000 to 120,000 clones, roughly 90% occurring once; the ten biggest clones make up about 0.7%. The data stem from a study of graft-versus-host responses after intestinal transplantation. The CDR3 is 12 amino acids. CDR1 and CDR2 (germline): MNHNY, SVGAGI (reference sequence). Trimming shortened V by 6 bases and J by 2 bases, and 6 bases separated the two germline ends. This TCR derives from a human donor who was the organ donor for an intestinal transplant. The material was unstimulated CD4+ T cells sorted from spleen or lymph node cells, obtained before transplant. The chain uses TRBV6-6 and TRBJ2-3; D remains unclear. The CDR3 DNA reads TGTGCCAGCAGCCGTAACACAGATACGCAGTATTTT. Translation: CASSRNTDTQYF.